This entry describes one T cell receptor beta chain. This sample was included in a study of Ad26.COV2.S vaccination and SARS-CoV-2 variants. TCRdb's table, derived via immunoSEQ multiplex PCR, lists solely in-frame clones and lacks some. The repertoire holds fewer than 500,000 clones, approximately 92% seen once, with around 2.5% in the top ten. This CDR3 region has 15 residues. V gave up 4 bases and J gave up 4 bases; unmatched junction bases: 7. From germline, CDR1 is SGDLS and CDR2 YYNGEE. The sample's treatment: around 19 received Ad26.COV2.S at low or high dose, single or two shots; roughly 5 received placebo; per-sample allocation not given. The investigators took samples on day 63 after the first vaccine or placebo injection.

This sequence originates from a person aged 18-60 years who received the Ad26.COV2.S COVID-19 vaccine or a placebo. Sequenced here: peripheral blood, sampled in a trial of Ad26.COV2.S vaccine versus placebo. The chain couples TRBV9 to TRBJ2-1, with 8 bases that match TRBD2. CDR3 nucleotides: TGTGCCAGCAGCCAGAGCGGGGGACCTTACAATGAGCAGTTCTTC. Its protein is CASSQSGGPYNEQFF.